A selection of T cell receptor beta chains follows, all from one sample in a study of cytomegalovirus exposure and HLA in healthy donors. Assay used: immunoSEQ multiplex PCR; TCRdb lists only in-frame clones, some missing. The data hold approximately 140,000 clones, with 70% to 80% observed a single time. Input material: PBMCs. These receptors were collected from a female donor in good health and CMV-seronegative. Both conserved end residues are part of each CDR3. The order of the fields is D gene, clone size, V gene, J gene, CDR3 length, CDR3 DNA, CDR3 protein. D genes are given only for firm matches. Where a row states a size, it is once, few, many or the class of an expanded clone; other rows omit it.

.	few	TRBV10-3	TRBJ2-3	15	TGTGCCATCAGTGATTCTAGTAACTTCACAGATACGCAGTATTTT	CAISDSSNFTDTQYF
TRBD2	.	TRBV18	TRBJ2-1	15	TGTGCCAGCTCACCCGGGGTAGCGGGATTCAATGAGCAGTTCTTC	CASSPGVAGFNEQFF
TRBD1	.	TRBV30	TRBJ2-3	15	TGTGCCTGGATGCCCTCCGGGACAGAATTTGATACGCAGTATTTT	CAWMPSGTEFDTQYF
.	.	TRBV10-3	TRBJ2-7	13	TGTGCCATCAGTGTGAGGACAGCCTACGAGCAGTACTTC	CAISVRTAYEQYF
TRBD2	once	TRBV5-1	TRBJ2-2	16	TGCGCCAGCAGCTTCCGGACTAGCGGAAACACCGGGGAGCTGTTTTTT	CASSFRTSGNTGELFF
.	.	TRBV10-2	TRBJ2-7	14	TGCGCCAGCAGTGGCACTAGACTTCAAGACGAGCAGTACTTC	CASSGTRLQDEQYF
.	.	TRBV5-1	TRBJ2-3	14	TGCGCCAGCAGCCCTAGCGAAAAGACAGATACGCAGTATTTT	CASSPSEKTDTQYF
.	.	TRBV7-9	TRBJ1-4	16	TGTGCCAGCAGCTCCCGAGGTGGGAGGGGTAATGAAAAACTGTTTTTT	CASSSRGGRGNEKLFF
.	.	TRBV27	TRBJ2-7	14	TGTGCCAGCAGTGCCGAAGACAGGTCCTACGAGCAGTACTTC	CASSAEDRSYEQYF
.	once	TRBV12-5	TRBJ1-6	13	TGTGCTAGTGGGACAGGTTGGGATTCACCCCTCCACTTT	CASGTGWDSPLHF
TRBD2	.	TRBV7-9	TRBJ2-1	14	TGTGCCAGCAGCTCGAATCTCTCACTAGCGAGTCAGTTCTTC	CASSSNLSLASQFF
TRBD1	once	TRBV29-1	TRBJ1-2	16	TGCAGCGTTGAAGAGCGGGACAGGGGGCCGAACTATGGCTACACCTTC	CSVEERDRGPNYGYTF
TRBD1	.	TRBV7-9	TRBJ1-2	16	TGTGCCAGCAGAGACCGGGACAGGGGAGCTAACTATGGCTACACCTTC	CASRDRDRGANYGYTF
TRBD1	few	TRBV30	TRBJ2-5	12	TGTGCCTGGGGACAGGAAGGAGAGACCCAGTACTTC	CAWGQEGETQYF
.	few	TRBV5-6	TRBJ1-2	13	TGTGCCAGCAGCTTTCATGGGCTCTATGGCTACACCTTC	CASSFHGLYGYTF
.	few	TRBV9	TRBJ2-1	14	TGTGCCAGCGGGGGGGCTTCCTTGGGGGTTGAGCAGTTCTTC	CASGGASLGVEQFF
.	.	TRBV6-5	TRBJ1-1	15	TGTGCCAGCAGTTACTCTCGGGGGGCGGGAACTGAAGCTTTCTTT	CASSYSRGAGTEAFF
TRBD2	.	TRBV6-1	TRBJ2-1	17	TGTGCCAGCAGTGAACGGCCGTTAGCGGGGGGCTACAATGAGCAGTTCTTC	CASSERPLAGGYNEQFF
TRBD1	.	TRBV7-9	TRBJ1-2	16	TGTGCCAGCAGCTTAGAGACAGGGCTTTTGGGCTATGGCTACACCTTC	CASSLETGLLGYGYTF
.	.	TRBV9	TRBJ2-3	12	TGTGCCAGCAGCGCCTACACAGATACGCAGTATTTT	CASSAYTDTQYF
TRBD2	.	TRBV6-4	TRBJ2-1	14	TGTGCCAGCAGACGACTAGCGGGAGGGGGGGAGCAGTTCTTC	CASRRLAGGGEQFF
TRBD1	few	TRBV29-1	TRBJ1-1	13	TGCAGCGTTGGGGACAGTAGAAACACTGAAGCTTTCTTT	CSVGDSRNTEAFF
.	.	TRBV18	TRBJ2-7	16	TGTGCCAGCTCCCTAGCCCGAGGGCGGGGTTCCTACGAGCAGTACTTC	CASSLARGRGSYEQYF
TRBD1	.	TRBV5-1	TRBJ2-3	15	TGCGCCAGCAGCTTGCAGGGACAGGGAGGAGATACGCAGTATTTT	CASSLQGQGGDTQYF
TRBD2	.	TRBV28	TRBJ2-1	19	TGTGCCAGCAGTTCAGCAGGGGGTAGCGGGGGGGTTGTAGGGAATGAGCAGTTCTTC	CASSSAGGSGGVVGNEQFF
.	.	TRBV4-1	TRBJ1-1	16	TGCGCCAGCAGCCTCTCTGGGGGCATCGATAGAACTGAAGCTTTCTTT	CASSLSGGIDRTEAFF
TRBD2	.	TRBV29-1	TRBJ2-3	13	TGCAGCGTTGAGGGAGGGAACACAGATACGCAGTATTTT	CSVEGGNTDTQYF
.	.	TRBV28	TRBJ2-5	15	TGTGCCAGCAGTTACGACGGACTGTTCCAAGAGACCCAGTACTTC	CASSYDGLFQETQYF
TRBD1	.	TRBV7-2	TRBJ2-1	17	TGTGCCAGCAGCTTAGCGCGGGACAGGGCGATATTTGATGAGCAGTTCTTC	CASSLARDRAIFDEQFF
.	.	TRBV20-1	TRBJ2-3	11	TGCAGTGCTAGGCGCGCGGATACGCAGTATTTT	CSARRADTQYF
TRBD2	.	TRBV27	TRBJ2-7	14	TGTGCCAGCAGTTTTAGCGGGCCCACCTACGAGCAGTACTTC	CASSFSGPTYEQYF
TRBD1	.	TRBV2	TRBJ2-7	15	TGTGCCAGCAGTGGGGTGGACAGGGGTCTAACCGAGCAGTACTTC	CASSGVDRGLTEQYF
TRBD1	.	TRBV6-1	TRBJ1-5	14	TGTGCCAGCAGTCCCCAGGGACAGCTCGTCCCCCAGCATTTT	CASSPQGQLVPQHF
.	.	TRBV10-3	TRBJ2-7	14	TGTGCCATCAGCGGGCCTCAACTAGCACGGGAGCAGTACTTC	CAISGPQLAREQYF
.	.	TRBV14	TRBJ2-1	14	TGTGCCAGCAGCCGGAGAAGCTCCTACAATGAGCAGTTCTTC	CASSRRSSYNEQFF
.	.	TRBV30	TRBJ2-5	12	TGTGCCTGGAGTGTAACAGAAGAGACCCAGTACTTC	CAWSVTEETQYF
.	.	TRBV11-3	TRBJ1-3	12	TGTGCCAGCAAGAGCTCTGGAAACACCATATATTTT	CASKSSGNTIYF
.	.	TRBV9	TRBJ1-1	14	TGTGCCAGCAGCGTAGTCCCAGGGAACACTGAAGCTTTCTTT	CASSVVPGNTEAFF
TRBD2	.	TRBV27	TRBJ2-1	13	TGTGCCAGCAGTTTAAGTACTAGCGATGAGCAGTTCTTC	CASSLSTSDEQFF
.	.	TRBV4-1	TRBJ1-1	15	TGCGCCAGCAGCCATGATAACGTCGGAGGCACTGAAGCTTTCTTT	CASSHDNVGGTEAFF
TRBD1	.	TRBV7-2	TRBJ1-5	13	TGTGCCAGCAGCCCTCACAGGGGTCAGCCCCAGCATTTT	CASSPHRGQPQHF